The 26 T cell receptor beta chains presented below share a single source sample, sequenced in a study of early T cells in non-severe SARS-CoV-2 infection (dated by TCRdb to the early 2020s). The library was made by 5' RACE. TCRdb names NextSeq 500 as the instrument used. TCRdb cleaned the public reads at Q25 with fastp, built clones with MiXCR and kept in-frame beta chains. Each entry is one CDR3 protein sequence, shown with its most common DNA and genes. The sample table contains 50,000 to 75,000 distinct CDR3 sequences; only one count was recorded for more than 10% of them. The ten largest account for 1.2% of the sample. The sample was whole blood, taken at baseline. All receptors derive from an adult who was a healthcare worker with PCR-confirmed SARS-CoV-2 infection or an uninfected control (not recorded which). The donor label of this sample is uncertain.

This clonotype was found many times. The chain combines TRBV6-2 or TRBV6-3 with TRBJ2-2; D is possibly TRBD1 (6 bases). The CDR3 has 14 residues. CDR1 MNHEY and CDR2 SVGEGT come from the germline V gene. V lost 5 bases and J lost 2, with 9 bases in between. The CDR3 loop is CASSRQANTGELFF. The CDR3 nucleotides read TGTGCCAGCAGTAGACAGGCTAACACCGGGGAGCTGTTTTTT.

This clonotype was observed a handful of times. The chain is built from TRBV7-3 and TRBJ1-1, with D tentatively TRBD1 (5 bases). V lost 2 bases and J lost 1, with 14 bases in between. This CDR3 region has 16 residues. CDR1 is SGHTA, CDR2 FQGTGA, per germline. The CDR3 sequence is CASSLGGTGRNTEAFF. The CDR3 DNA follows: TGTGCCAGCAGCTTAGGGGGAACGGGGAGGAACACTGAAGCTTTCTTT. Variable domain in full (rest from reference TRBV7-3 and TRBJ1-1): GAGVSQTPSNKVTEKGKYVELRCDPISGHTALYWYRQSLGQGPEFLIYFQGTGAADDSGLPNDRFFAVRPEGSVSTLKIQRTERGDSAVYLCASSLGGTGRNTEAFFGQGTRLTVV.

The chain couples TRBV4-2 to TRBJ1-3, with a weak D call TRBD1 (6 bases). The CDR3 spans 16 residues. The V gene lost 1 base and the J gene lost 1 base, with 11 bases spanning the gap. Germline V gene lookup returns CDR1 LGHNA and CDR2 YNFKEQ. CDR3 amino acids: CASSQGGGISGNTIYF. The CDR3 DNA reads TGTGCCAGCAGCCAAGGGGGGGGCATTTCTGGAAACACCATATATTTT.

This clonotype showed up just a few times. CDR3 nucleotide sequence: TGCAGTGCCTCATGCGGAAACTACTCCTACGAGCAGTACGTC. Translating gives CSASCGNYSYEQYV. This sequence joins TRBV20-1 and TRBJ2-7; D is uncertain. The CDR3 sequence is 14 residues long. Germline CDR1 DFQATT, CDR2 SNEGSKA (reference sequence). Trimming removed 6 bases from V and 0 bases from J, with 15 bases in between.

This clonotype was detected a few times. The chain couples TRBV3-1 to TRBJ2-1; D is ambiguous. V was clipped by 4 bases and J by 3 bases, with 7 bases between them. In germline, CDR1 is LGHDT, CDR2 YNNKEL (reference sequence). The CDR3 length is 13 residues. CDR3: CASSLPGYNEQFF. For the CDR3, the DNA is TGTGCCAGCAGCCTGCCGGGCTACAATGAGCAGTTCTTC.

The chain has TRBV6-4 and TRBJ2-1; 9 bases match TRBD1. Losses at the gene ends were 0 bases for V and 9 bases for J; bases not matched to a gene: 6. The CDR3 spans 15 residues. Germline assignment: CDR1 MRHNA and CDR2 SNTAGT. CDR3 DNA sequence: TGTGCCAGCAGTGACTCGGGACAGGGTCGGATTGAGCAGTTCTTC. This gives the protein CASSDSGQGRIEQFF.

The V and J genes are TRBV19 and TRBJ2-1, with 12 bases fitting TRBD2. CDR1 and CDR2 from the germline V gene are LNHDA and SQIVND (reference sequence). The CDR3 is 15 residues long. With 7 bases clipped from V and 2 bases from J, the junction kept 3 bases outside the gene matches. Here the CDR3 DNA reads TGTGCCAGTACACCTAGCGGGGGGGCCTACAATGAGCAGTTCTTC. This sequence encodes CASTPSGGAYNEQFF.

The chain couples TRBV20-1 to TRBJ1-5; D remains unclear. Trimming removed 3 bases from V and 0 bases from J, with 6 bases in between. The germline CDR1 and CDR2 sequences are DFQATT and SNEGSKA (reference sequence). The length of the CDR3 is 13 residues. In DNA form, the CDR3 reads TGCAGTGCTAGCTCCTTTAGCAATCAGCCCCAGCATTTT. This codes for CSASSFSNQPQHF.

This clonotype was picked up a small number of times. CDR3 amino acids: CASSLRTGGYNEQFF. The CDR3 nucleotides read TGCGCCAGCAGCCTCCGGACAGGGGGTTACAATGAGCAGTTCTTC. The chain links TRBV5-1 to TRBJ2-1; TRBD1 matches at 10 bases. V lost 4 bases to trimming and J lost 4 bases; unmatched junction nucleotides: 5. The CDR3 consists of 15 residues. Germline lookup yields CDR1 SGHRS and CDR2 YFSETQ. The complete variable domain, with remaining parts taken from reference TRBV5-1 and TRBJ2-1, reads KAGVTQTPRYLIKTRGQQVTLSCSPISGHRSVSWYQQTPGQGLQFLFEYFSETQRNKGNFPGRFSGRQFSNSRSEMNVSTLELGDSALYLCASSLRTGGYNEQFFGPGTRLTVL.

V gene TRBV7-9 combines with J gene TRBJ1-1, with a tentative D call TRBD1 (6 bases). Trimming stripped 4 bases from V and 0 bases from J, with 15 bases between. The germline V gene encodes CDR1 SEHNR and CDR2 FQNEAQ (reference sequence). This CDR3 contains 16 residues. CDR3 DNA sequence: TGTGCCAGCAGCTATGGAGTCGGGACACTGAACACTGAAGCTTTCTTT. Translated: CASSYGVGTLNTEAFF.

This chain joins TRBV6-5 and TRBJ2-3; 7 nucleotides line up with TRBD2. CDR1 is MNHEY and CDR2 is SVGAGI in the germline V gene. This CDR3 is built from 18 residues. V dropped 0 bases and J dropped 5; count of bases not matched to a gene: 14. The CDR3 sequence: CASSYSRGGGPGEDTQYF. In DNA form, the CDR3 reads TGTGCCAGCAGTTACTCACGGGGCGGGGGACCTGGGGAAGATACGCAGTATTTT.

This clonotype was recorded many times. This chain uses TRBV7-9 with TRBJ2-3, with TRBD2 matching 14 bases. The CDR3 has 17 residues. V trimming: 5 bases; J trimming: 1 base; junction bases outside the gene matches: 5. Germline V gene lookup returns CDR1 SEHNR and CDR2 FQNEAQ (reference sequence). The CDR3 here is CASSRGLAGARTDTQYF. The CDR3 DNA reads as TGTGCCAGCAGCCGGGGACTAGCGGGGGCCCGCACAGATACGCAGTATTTT. Filled out from reference TRBV7-9 and TRBJ2-3, the complete variable domain reads DTGVSQNPRHKITKRGQNVTFRCDPISEHNRLYWYRQTLGQGPEFLTYFQNEAQLEKSRLLSDRFSAERPKGSFSTLEIQRTEQGDSAMYLCASSRGLAGARTDTQYFGPGTRLTVL.

This clonotype was detected only a few times. This rearrangement joins TRBV30 to TRBJ1-2; D might be TRBD1 (5 bases). Germline CDR1 and CDR2: GTSNPN and SVGIG (reference sequence). The CDR3 is made up of 11 amino acids. The V end lost 2 bases, the J end lost 10 bases, and 11 bases lay between the germline ends. The DNA for the CDR3 is TGTGCCTGGAGTAGGGACTTAGACTACACCTTC. Residues: CAWSRDLDYTF.

This clonotype was detected a few times. This chain joins TRBV20-1 and TRBJ2-5, with 12 bases fitting TRBD2. The CDR3 covers 14 residues. CDR1 is DFQATT, CDR2 SNEGSKA, per germline (reference sequence). V lost 3 bases to trimming and J lost 3 bases; unmatched junction nucleotides: 2. The CDR3 protein is CSASGLAGKETQYF. In nucleotides, the CDR3 is TGCAGTGCTAGCGGACTAGCGGGGAAAGAGACCCAGTACTTC.

The chain has TRBV5-1 and TRBJ1-6, with 7 bases identical to TRBD1. Losses at the gene ends were 2 bases for V and 5 bases for J; bases not matched to a gene: 4. The V gene's germline CDR1 is SGHRS and CDR2 YFSETQ. The CDR3 consists of 15 residues. The CDR3 coding sequence is TGCGCCAGCAGCTTACGGACAGGCGATAATTCACCCCTCCACTTT. It codes for CASSLRTGDNSPLHF.

This clonotype was counted at least ten times. The gene calls are TRBV27 and TRBJ1-1; TRBD1 aligns across 7 bases. Unmatched junction bases numbered 5, after V lost 6 bases and J lost 1 base. The CDR3 sequence is 14 residues long. CDR1 is MNHEY and CDR2 is SMNVEV in the germline V gene (reference sequence). The CDR3 nucleotides are TGTGCCAGCAGATTGACAGGGACGAACACTGAAGCTTTCTTT. Translation: CASRLTGTNTEAFF.

There are a few counts of this clonotype. The CDR3 sequence is CASSLGPGRLLQETQYF. CDR3 DNA: TGTGCCAGCAGTTTAGGGCCGGGACGATTGCTGCAAGAGACCCAGTACTTC. The chain carries TRBV28 and TRBJ2-5; either TRBD1 or TRBD2 may fit D (5 bases each). Looked up from germline, CDR1 is MDHEN and CDR2 is SYDVKM. The V end was cut by 2 bases, the J end by 2 bases, with 18 bases between. The CDR3 is 17 amino acids.

This clonotype showed up just a few times. This rearrangement joins TRBV20-1 to TRBJ2-5; D gene uncertain. The CDR3 sequence is 15 residues long. Germline V gene sequence: CDR1 DFQATT, CDR2 SNEGSKA (reference sequence). The germline V and J ends were trimmed by 2 bases and 5 bases, with 18 bases remaining between them. The CDR3 loop reads CSARPNPPLFETQYF. DNA of the CDR3: TGCAGTGCTAGACCTAACCCCCCCCTCTTTGAGACCCAGTACTTC.

This clonotype was recorded many times. The chain combines TRBV4-1 with TRBJ1-1; D gene uncertain. Trimming left V 1 base short and J 1 base short, with 13 bases between. This CDR3 spans 16 amino acids. Germline V CDR1 and CDR2: MGHRA, YSYEKL. The CDR3 spells CASSQVSGLRNTEAFF. The CDR3 DNA is TGCGCCAGCAGCCAAGTTAGTGGACTGAGGAACACTGAAGCTTTCTTT.

This clonotype was recorded at least ten times. The V call is TRBV12-3 or TRBV12-4, the J call TRBJ2-1; D remains ambiguous. Trimming removed 4 bases at V and 8 bases at J, with 18 bases between. The CDR3 has 15 residues. The CDR3: CASSSGLEVFDEQFF. CDR3 coding DNA: TGTGCCAGCAGTTCTGGGTTAGAGGTGTTCGATGAGCAGTTCTTC.

This clonotype was seen only a few times. The chain carries TRBV6-4 and TRBJ2-2, with D possibly being TRBD2 (5 bases). V lost 5 bases and J lost 7, with 11 bases in between. CDR3 length: 13 amino acids. Per germline, CDR1 MRHNA and CDR2 SNTAGT. CDR3 coding DNA: TGTGCCAGCAGTCCAAATCGGGGCGGGGAGCTGTTTTTT. Encoded protein: CASSPNRGGELFF.

This clonotype was seen a few times. The chain employs TRBV29-1 and TRBJ2-2; D uncertain. Germline assignment: CDR1 SQVTM and CDR2 ANQGSEA. The CDR3 has 13 residues. V was clipped by 7 bases and J by 1 base, with 10 bases between them. DNA for the CDR3: TGCAGCGGCCTTCGGGTGAACACCGGGGAGCTGTTTTTT. Translation: CSGLRVNTGELFF.

This chain links TRBV7-9 with TRBJ1-6; TRBD1 aligns across 7 bases. Germline V gives CDR1 SEHNR, CDR2 FQNEAQ (reference sequence). V was clipped by 6 bases and J by 10 bases; unmatched bases: 9. This CDR3 is 14 amino acids long. The CDR3 DNA reads TGTGCCAGCAGGGGTACAGGGGTGGAGTCACCCCTCCACTTT. Translating gives CASRGTGVESPLHF. Combining the CDR3 with reference TRBV7-9 and TRBJ1-6 gives the whole variable domain DTGVSQNPRHKITKRGQNVTFRCDPISEHNRLYWYRQTLGQGPEFLTYFQNEAQLEKSRLLSDRFSAERPKGSFSTLEIQRTEQGDSAMYLCASRGTGVESPLHFGNGTRLTVT.

This clonotype was counted a few times. The chain links TRBV29-1 to TRBJ1-1, with D uncertain. From germline, CDR1 is SQVTM and CDR2 ANQGSEA. The CDR3 has 13 amino acids. Between the trimmed V and J ends, which lost 7 bases and 0 bases, there was a span of 12 bases. As DNA, the CDR3 is TGCAGCGCCATGCACAGCATGAACACTGAAGCTTTCTTT. Protein: CSAMHSMNTEAFF.

This rearrangement joins TRBV7-6 to TRBJ2-1; 10 bases match TRBD2. The germline V gene encodes CDR1 SGHVS and CDR2 FNYEAQ. After removal of 5 bases from V and 7 bases from J, the junction contained 11 bases not matched to a gene. The CDR3 extends over 16 amino acids. The CDR3 region is CASSNLAGDKGNEQFF. The CDR3 nucleotides read TGTGCCAGCAGCAACCTAGCGGGGGACAAGGGGAATGAGCAGTTCTTC.

The chain has TRBV27 and TRBJ1-1; D gene unclear. The ends were cut back, 1 base at V and 0 bases at J, with 3 bases in the middle. CDR3 size: 13 residues. CDR1 is MNHEY and CDR2 is SMNVEV in the germline V gene (reference sequence). CDR3 sequence: CASSLFLNTEAFF. For the CDR3, the DNA is TGTGCCAGCAGTTTATTCCTGAACACTGAAGCTTTCTTT.